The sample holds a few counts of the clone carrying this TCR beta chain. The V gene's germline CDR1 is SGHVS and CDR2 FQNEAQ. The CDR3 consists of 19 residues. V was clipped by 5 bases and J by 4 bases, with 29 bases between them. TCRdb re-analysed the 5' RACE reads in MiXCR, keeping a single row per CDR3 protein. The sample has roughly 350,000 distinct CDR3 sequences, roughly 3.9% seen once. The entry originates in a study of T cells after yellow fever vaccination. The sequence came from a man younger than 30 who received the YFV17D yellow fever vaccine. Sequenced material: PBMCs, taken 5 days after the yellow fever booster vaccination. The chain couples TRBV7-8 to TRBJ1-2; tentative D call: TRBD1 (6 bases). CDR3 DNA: TGTGCCAGCAGCCGTTACCCTCCCGGACAGACTTATTCCGCCTATGGCTACACCTTC. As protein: CASSRYPPGQTYSAYGYTF. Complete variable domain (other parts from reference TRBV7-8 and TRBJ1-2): GAGVSQSPRYKVAKRGQDVALRCDPISGHVSLFWYQQALGQGPEFLTYFQNEAQLDKSGLPSDRFFAERPEGSVSTLKIQRTQQEDSAVYLCASSRYPPGQTYSAYGYTFGSGTRLTVV.